This TCR beta chain came from a study of blood T cell repertoires in COVID-19. Study-level background: COVID-19 samples collected from the United States, Italy and Spain covered acute and convalescent phases.

Germline V gene sequence: CDR1 WNHNN, CDR2 SYGVQD (reference sequence). Trimming at V came to 3 bases and at J to 0 bases, leaving 8 bases not matched to a gene. The CDR3 runs 18 residues. This clone occurred many times. Original analysis: Scientists estimated how many nucleated cells there were by amplifying reference gene primers. Some clones are missing from TCRdb's copy, which holds only in-frame ones; the method was immunoSEQ multiplex PCR. The DNA was the basis for D and trimming; V, J and clone size are from that table. The sample lists 200,000 to 300,000 clones; approximately 90% were seen once.

This clonotype originated in a man in his 60s who had recovered from COVID-19. The sequenced sample was peripheral blood. This sequence joins TRBV10-1 and TRBJ2-2; 9 bases line up with TRBD2. The CDR3 is CASSDIAGDRANTGELFF. For the CDR3, the DNA is TGCGCCAGCAGTGATATAGCGGGGGACCGCGCGAACACCGGGGAGCTGTTTTTT.